The 27 T cell receptor beta chains presented below share a single source sample, sequenced in a study of blood T cell dynamics during melanoma immunotherapy. The method was immunoSEQ multiplex PCR; TCRdb's version includes in-frame clones alone and lacks a portion of them. Among just over 1,000 clones listed, nearly 90% were seen once. Documented time point: week 3, after first cycle of checkpoint inhibitor. This sample comprised cell-free DNA from blood, obtained from a patient treated with checkpoint blockade. The receptors stem from a human donor with melanoma.

The chain is built from TRBV29-1 and TRBJ1-1; D ambiguous. The CDR3 spans 12 residues. Looked up from germline, CDR1 is SQVTM and CDR2 is ANQGSEA. V gave up 4 bases and J gave up 1 base, with 7 bases separating them. The CDR3 loop is CSVGRENTEAFF. The CDR3 DNA reads as TGCAGCGTTGGTAGAGAGAACACTGAAGCTTTCTTT.

This chain connects TRBV6-1 to TRBJ1-1; unclear D gene. Deletions cut 7 bases from V and 0 bases from J, with 12 bases between. CDR3 length: 14 amino acids. Germline V gene lookup returns CDR1 MNHNS and CDR2 SASEGT. CDR3: CASTLDTMNTEAFF. Written as DNA, the CDR3 is TGTGCCAGCACACTAGACACAATGAACACTGAAGCTTTCTTT.

This clone came up once. The chain couples TRBV7-8 to TRBJ2-7; D remains unclear. CDR3 length equals 12 residues. V shed 5 bases and J shed 3 bases, with 8 bases lying between them. In germline, CDR1 is SGHVS, CDR2 FQNEAQ. The DNA for the CDR3 is TGTGCCAGCAGCGCAAACCGCTACGAGCAGTACTTC. It specifies CASSANRYEQYF. The complete variable domain, with remaining parts taken from reference TRBV7-8 and TRBJ2-7, reads GAGVSQSPRYKVAKRGQDVALRCDPISGHVSLFWYQQALGQGPEFLTYFQNEAQLDKSGLPSDRFFAERPEGSVSTLKIQRTQQEDSAVYLCASSANRYEQYFGPGTRLTVT.

This rearrangement joins TRBV28 to TRBJ1-4; perhaps TRBD1 as D (5 bases). V gave up 2 bases and J gave up 8 bases, with 12 bases separating them. The CDR3 extends over 14 amino acids. Germline V lookup: CDR1 MDHEN, CDR2 SYDVKM. CDR3 protein: CASSLAGGEEKLFF. The CDR3 DNA is TGTGCCAGCAGTTTAGCGGGAGGGGAAGAAAAACTGTTTTTT.

The chain has TRBV6-1 and TRBJ2-1, with D perhaps TRBD1 (5 bases). Germline V CDR1 and CDR2: MNHNS, SASEGT. This CDR3 region has 13 residues. With 4 bases removed from V and 9 bases from J, the gap between germline ends came to 13 bases. This chain's CDR3 is CASSASATGEQFF. The CDR3 bases are TGTGCCAGCAGTGCTTCAGCCACAGGTGAGCAGTTCTTC.

CDR3 sequence reads: CASSFNTGPETQYF. CDR3 bases: TGTGCCAGCAGCTTCAATACAGGTCCCGAGACCCAGTACTTC. V is TRBV5-4 and J is TRBJ2-5, with D perhaps TRBD1 (5 bases). Germline CDR1 and CDR2: SGHNT and YYREEE (reference sequence). The CDR3 loop spans 14 amino acids. Trimming cost V 2 bases and J 5 bases, with 13 bases left between them.

The CDR3 region has the DNA TGTGCCAGCAGTTCTACAGGAGCCTACGAGCAGTACTTC. Translated, it gives CASSSTGAYEQYF. The rearrangement links TRBV6-1 to TRBJ2-7; D is possibly TRBD1 (5 bases). This CDR3 is 13 amino acids long. Germline V CDR1 and CDR2: MNHNS, SASEGT. The V gene lost 5 bases and the J gene lost 2 bases, with 10 bases spanning the gap.

This clone was seen once. The chain employs TRBV9 and TRBJ1-4; perhaps TRBD1 as D (6 bases). V lost 0 bases and J 2 bases, leaving 8 bases between the germline ends. The CDR3 consists of 15 residues. Germline loops: CDR1 SGDLS, CDR2 YYNGEE. The CDR3 spells CASSVDTGTNEKLFF. For the CDR3, the DNA is TGTGCCAGCAGCGTAGATACAGGGACTAATGAAAAACTGTTTTTT.

The chain links TRBV7-9 to TRBJ2-3; the D call may be TRBD1 or TRBD2 (5 bases each). Germline CDR1 SEHNR, CDR2 FQNEAQ (reference sequence). The CDR3 totals 15 residues. V was cut by 5 bases and J by 5 bases, with 17 bases left in between. DNA for the CDR3: TGTGCCAGCAGCGACACTGGGGGATCGGGAGATACGCAGTATTTT. Translated: CASSDTGGSGDTQYF.

The genes are TRBV7-3 and TRBJ2-2; 13 bases are shared with TRBD2. Trimming removed 4 bases from V and 5 bases from J; junction bases left unmatched: 7. This CDR3 spans 17 amino acids. The germline V gene encodes CDR1 SGHTA and CDR2 FQGTGA. CDR3 DNA sequence: TGTGCCAGCAGCTCCGACCCGGGACTAGCGGGAACCGGGGAGCTGTTTTTT. This translates into CASSSDPGLAGTGELFF.

This CDR3 reads CASRGDSAGNTGELFF. In nucleotides, the CDR3 is TGTGCCAGTAGGGGGGACTCGGCAGGGAACACCGGGGAGCTGTTTTTT. This chain connects TRBV19 to TRBJ2-2; D might be TRBD2 (6 bases). The V and J ends lost 6 bases and 1 base respectively, with 15 bases between them. The V gene's germline CDR1 is LNHDA and CDR2 SQIVND (reference sequence). The CDR3 extends over 16 amino acids.

The chain couples TRBV27 to TRBJ2-3; TRBD1 might be the D (5 bases). CDR3 length: 14 amino acids. Trimming shortened V by 6 bases and J by 2 bases, and 12 bases separated the two germline ends. Germline lookup yields CDR1 MNHEY and CDR2 SMNVEV (reference sequence). The CDR3 protein is CASRWQGFTDTQYF. The DNA of the CDR3 is TGTGCCAGCAGGTGGCAGGGCTTCACAGATACGCAGTATTTT.

The chain combines TRBV18 with TRBJ1-1; tentatively, D is TRBD1 (6 bases). CDR1 KGHSH and CDR2 LQKENI come from the germline V gene. The CDR3 is made up of 15 amino acids. Trimming cost V 3 bases and J 1 base, with 12 bases left between them. In DNA form, the CDR3 reads TGTGCCAGCTCACCCACCGGGACAAAGAACACTGAAGCTTTCTTT. It codes for CASSPTGTKNTEAFF.

This sequence joins TRBV6-1 and TRBJ2-1; tentative D call: TRBD2 (5 bases). This CDR3 has 15 amino acids. V was trimmed by 0 bases and J by 8 bases, leaving 14 bases between them. CDR1 is MNHNS, CDR2 SASEGT, per germline. Here the CDR3 DNA reads TGTGCCAGCAGTGAAGCGGCGGGTACTACGGATGAGCAGTTCTTC. Encoded protein: CASSEAAGTTDEQFF.

The gene calls are TRBV6-6 and TRBJ2-1, with 11 bases lining up with TRBD2. V gave up 7 bases and J gave up 2 bases; unmatched junction bases: 7. CDR3 length: 16 residues. The V gene's germline CDR1 is MNHNY and CDR2 SVGAGI (reference sequence). CDR3 bases: TGTGCCAGCAACCCTCCTAGCGGGAGGCCCTACAATGAGCAGTTCTTC. This translates into CASNPPSGRPYNEQFF.

J is TRBJ1-4 and V is TRBV18; a weak D match, TRBD1 (5 bases). CDR3 length: 16 amino acids. Per germline, CDR1 KGHSH and CDR2 LQKENI. Trimming took 3 bases from V and 4 from J, leaving 15 bases between them. The CDR3 DNA reads TGTGCCAGCTCACCCTCGGACGGACACTATAATGAAAAACTGTTTTTT. As protein: CASSPSDGHYNEKLFF. The complete variable domain, with remaining parts taken from reference TRBV18 and TRBJ1-4, reads NAGVMQNPRHLVRRRGQEARLRCSPMKGHSHVYWYRQLPEEGLKFMVYLQKENIIDESGMPKERFSAEFPKEGPSILRIQQVVRGDSAAYFCASSPSDGHYNEKLFFGSGTQLSVL.

The V gene is TRBV5-1, the J gene TRBJ2-3; 11 nucleotides align to TRBD2. The germline CDR1 and CDR2 sequences are SGHRS and YFSETQ. There are 16 residues in the CDR3. V gave up 4 bases and J gave up 4 bases; unmatched junction bases: 8. CDR3 sequence (DNA): TGCGCCAGCAGCACAGGACTAGCGGGCCCCGCAGATACGCAGTATTTT. Amino acid sequence: CASSTGLAGPADTQYF.

The chain uses TRBV7-2 and TRBJ2-1; no firm D call. The germline CDR1 and CDR2 sequences are SGHTA and FQGNSA. V lost 5 bases and J lost 1, with 15 bases in between. The CDR3 is 16 residues long. CDR3 protein: CASSPTLAGSYNEQFF. The DNA for the CDR3 is TGTGCCAGCAGCCCCACCTTGGCAGGTTCCTACAATGAGCAGTTCTTC.

In this sample, this clone turned up a few times. The rearrangement links TRBV6-4 to TRBJ2-2; TRBD2 matches at 12 bases. This CDR3 is 17 amino acids long. V shed 0 bases and J 5 bases; nucleotides not matched to a gene: 4. From germline, CDR1 is MRHNA and CDR2 SNTAGT. The CDR3 loop is CASSDSTSGSETGELFF. The CDR3 DNA is TGTGCCAGCAGTGACTCGACTAGCGGGAGTGAAACCGGGGAGCTGTTTTTT.

This clone showed up just once. The CDR3 coding sequence is TGTGCCAGCAGAGAGGATGGCTACACCTTC. Protein sequence: CASREDGYTF. The chain employs TRBV6-1 and TRBJ1-2; D gene unclear. CDR3 length equals 10 residues. Trimming stripped 6 bases from V and 6 bases from J, with 5 bases between. CDR1 and CDR2 from the germline V gene are MNHNS and SASEGT.

V and J are TRBV7-6 and TRBJ2-5; 11 bases line up with TRBD2. CDR3 length equals 14 residues. After removal of 6 bases from V and 2 bases from J, the junction contained 2 bases not matched to a gene. The germline V gene has CDR1 SGHVS and CDR2 FNYEAQ. The CDR3 DNA reads TGTGCCAGCAGGGGGACTAGCGGTCAAGAGACCCAGTACTTC. It codes for CASRGTSGQETQYF.

The chain joins TRBV28 to TRBJ2-3; unclear D gene. This CDR3 is 15 amino acids long. Germline V gene data show CDR1 as MDHEN and CDR2 as SYDVKM. Trimming cost V 6 bases and J 1 base, with 14 bases left between them. The CDR3 sequence is CASSSQSKGTDTQYF. The CDR3 DNA sequence: TGTGCCAGCAGCTCCCAATCAAAGGGCACAGATACGCAGTATTTT.

This chain joins TRBV2 and TRBJ2-2; D gene ambiguous. The V end was cut by 0 bases, the J end by 3 bases, with 11 bases between. CDR1 and CDR2 from the germline V gene are SNHLY and FYNNEI. The CDR3 is 16 residues long. CDR3 coding DNA: TGTGCCAGCAGTGAAGCCTGGGTGATGGACACCGGGGAGCTGTTTTTT. This sequence encodes CASSEAWVMDTGELFF.

The V and J genes are TRBV2 and TRBJ1-1, with D possibly being TRBD1 (6 bases). Germline V gene lookup returns CDR1 SNHLY and CDR2 FYNNEI. The CDR3 length is 14 residues. Trimming took 0 bases from V and 4 from J, leaving 9 bases between them. The DNA for the CDR3 is TGTGCCAGCAGTGAAGCGGGGGCAGGCACTGAAGCTTTCTTT. Encoded protein: CASSEAGAGTEAFF.

V gene TRBV6-4 combines with J gene TRBJ2-1, with 8 positions matching TRBD2. CDR1 and CDR2 from the germline V gene are MRHNA and SNTAGT. The CDR3 extends over 16 amino acids. With 3 bases clipped from V and 5 bases from J, the junction kept 9 bases outside the gene matches. In DNA form, the CDR3 reads TGTGCCAGCAGTGAGGCGAGCGGGAGAGGGGACAATGAGCAGTTCTTC. As protein: CASSEASGRGDNEQFF.

The chain employs TRBV29-1 and TRBJ2-3; TRBD2 matches at 8 bases. Germline assignment: CDR1 SQVTM and CDR2 ANQGSEA. V gave up 3 bases and J gave up 8 bases; unmatched junction bases: 7. CDR3 length: 13 residues. The CDR3 loop is CSVEAAGGITQYF. The CDR3, as DNA: TGCAGCGTTGAGGCGGCGGGAGGTATTACGCAGTATTTT.

The chain recombines TRBV6-4 with TRBJ1-1, with D unclear. Germline V lookup: CDR1 MRHNA, CDR2 SNTAGT. The germline V and J ends were trimmed by 3 bases and 7 bases, with 18 bases remaining between them. The CDR3 has 15 amino acids. The DNA of the CDR3 is TGTGCCAGCAGTGAGTCAGTTGAGGCGTCGTTTGAAGCTTTCTTT. It is translated as CASSESVEASFEAFF.